The 25 T cell receptor beta chains below were found in one sample sequenced in a study of Graves' ophthalmopathy and Graves' hyperthyroidism. As the template, RNA transcripts were used to amplify TCR beta CDR3 regions. An initial RT-PCR round employing HTBI primers preceded a second-round multiplex PCR. TCRdb reprocessed the multiplex PCR reads via MiXCR and lists one record per CDR3 protein. The table records over a million distinct CDR3 sequences, approximately 35% of them present only once. The sequenced material came from peripheral blood or thyroid tissue (not recorded which). The receptors come from an adult man with Graves' hyperthyroidism.

This chain connects TRBV7-8 to TRBJ1-3, with 7 bases matching TRBD1. The CDR3 spans 17 residues. Unmatched junction bases numbered 9, after V lost 2 bases and J lost 2 bases. Germline V lookup: CDR1 SGHVS, CDR2 FQNEAQ. CDR3 DNA: TGTGCCAGCAGCTTAATTCTCCGGACAGGTCCTGGAAACACCATATATTTT. It encodes CASSLILRTGPGNTIYF.

In its sample, this clonotype was seen many times. The rearrangement uses TRBV7-8 and TRBJ1-2; the D is unclear. Trimming shortened V by 0 bases and J by 3 bases, and 14 bases separated the two germline ends. Germline V lookup: CDR1 SGHVS, CDR2 FQNEAQ. The CDR3 extends over 16 amino acids. The CDR3 DNA is TGTGCCAGCAGCTTAGCCTCTCCGGGCGGACACTATGGCTACACCTTC. Residues: CASSLASPGGHYGYTF.

Remarks on this clonotype: The CDR3 ends on some other residue instead of the conserved phenylalanine or tryptophan, so this is likely a read error. The DNA is left out, because the CDR3 cannot be placed on it with certainty; the CDR3 is given as TCRdb lists it. The chain is built from TRBV19 and TRBJ2-7; the D segment call TRBD2 is taken from the table without a DNA check. CDR1 is LNHDA, CDR2 SQIVND, per germline (reference sequence). The CDR3 sequence runs 9 residues, both termini included. The CDR3 protein is CASSIGAAG.

The J gene is TRBJ2-7, the V gene TRBV20-1; D is possibly TRBD2 (6 bases). The CDR3 is 12 residues long. Germline V gives CDR1 DFQATT, CDR2 SNEGSKA (reference sequence). Deletions cut 7 bases from V and 4 bases from J, with 14 bases between. CDR3 protein: CSERGAGYEQYF. In nucleotides, the CDR3 is TGCAGTGAAAGGGGCGCGGGGTACGAGCAGTACTTC.

This clonotype was found many times. CDR3 DNA: TGTGCCAGCAGCAGGGTAGGGGAAAGAGAGACCCAGTACTTC. Its protein product is CASSRVGERETQYF. The J gene is TRBJ2-5, the V gene TRBV6-5, with a tentative D call TRBD1 (5 bases). Trimming removed 6 bases at V and 4 bases at J, with 15 bases between. The CDR3 is 14 residues long. Germline V gives CDR1 MNHEY, CDR2 SVGAGI.

This clonotype occurred many times. The chain uses TRBV14 and TRBJ2-5; the D gene is possibly TRBD1 (6 bases). Germline CDR1 reads SGHDN; CDR2 reads FVKESK. The CDR3 runs to 14 residues. Trimming left V 0 bases short and J 6 bases short, with 11 bases between. CDR3 region: CASSQESRGKTQYF. CDR3 DNA: TGTGCCAGCAGCCAAGAAAGCAGGGGAAAGACCCAGTACTTC.

In this sample, this clonotype turned up many times. CDR3 sequence reads: CASSQRRQGLSSPLHF. DNA for the CDR3: TGTGCCAGCAGTCAACGCCGACAGGGATTGTCTTCACCCCTCCACTTT. The rearrangement uses TRBV2 and TRBJ1-6; 7 bases match TRBD1. Germline assignment: CDR1 SNHLY and CDR2 FYNNEI. The CDR3 extends over 16 amino acids. J gave up 9 bases and V 5 bases, and 13 bases lay outside the gene matches. Full variable domain (outside the CDR3, taken from reference TRBV2 and TRBJ1-6): EPEVTQTPSHQVTQMGQEVILRCVPISNHLYFYWYRQILGQKVEFLVSFYNNEISEKSEIFDDQFSVERPDGSNFTLKIRSTKLEDSAMYFCASSQRRQGLSSPLHFGNGTRLTVT.

This clonotype was observed many times. The chain combines TRBV7-9 with TRBJ1-5; D remains ambiguous. Germline V CDR1 and CDR2: SEHNR, FQNEAQ (reference sequence). This CDR3 has 13 residues. Trimming cost V 2 bases and J 7 bases, with 9 bases left between them. The CDR3 coding sequence is TGTGCCAGCAGCTTATCGTGGGGACAGCCCCAGCATTTT. As protein: CASSLSWGQPQHF.

This clonotype appeared many times. This chain joins TRBV20-1 and TRBJ2-5; D uncertain. Trimming took 7 bases from V and 5 from J, leaving 14 bases between them. The CDR3 covers 12 residues. Germline loops: CDR1 DFQATT, CDR2 SNEGSKA (reference sequence). CDR3 amino acids: CSGLASRETQYF. DNA of the CDR3: TGCAGTGGTCTGGCTAGTCGGGAGACCCAGTACTTC.

On this clonotype itself: This may come from a read error, since a much larger clone is one base off. The chain uses TRBV20-1 and TRBJ2-5, with 7 bases lining up with TRBD1. Germline CDR1 is DFQATT and CDR2 is SNEGSKA (reference sequence). CDR3 size: 13 residues. In DNA, the CDR3 is TGCAGTACGCACAGGGGAGACCAAGATACCCAGTACTTC. Amino acid sequence: CSTHRGDQDTQYF.

This clonotype was seen many times. The chain employs TRBV7-9 and TRBJ1-6; D perhaps matches TRBD1 (5 bases). The CDR3 sequence is 17 residues long. V was cut by 1 base and J by 8 bases, with 18 bases left in between. Germline V gene data show CDR1 as SEHNR and CDR2 as FQNEAQ (reference sequence). CDR3 residues: CASSLGRGLRDDSPLHF. In nucleotides, the CDR3 is TGTGCCAGCAGCTTAGGTCGGGGGTTAAGGGATGATTCACCCCTCCACTTT.

This clonotype was counted a single time. This chain joins TRBV2 and TRBJ2-3, with D maybe TRBD2 (6 bases). The germline CDR1 and CDR2 sequences are SNHLY and FYNNEI. With 7 bases removed from V and 0 bases from J, the gap between germline ends came to 23 bases. The CDR3 has 18 residues. The CDR3 nucleotides are TGTGCCAGCACCCCAGTGATTAGCGGAGACACTAGCACAGATACGCAGTATTTT. Its protein is CASTPVISGDTSTDTQYF.

J is TRBJ1-4 and V is TRBV6-1; TRBD1 aligns across 7 bases. CDR3 length: 14 amino acids. J lost 7 bases, V lost 3 bases, and 5 bases had no gene match. Germline CDR1 and CDR2: MNHNS and SASEGT. The CDR3 loop reads CASSDQGVVEKLFF. CDR3 sequence (DNA): TGTGCCAGCAGTGACCAGGGGGTGGTTGAAAAACTGTTTTTT.

The chain recombines TRBV9 with TRBJ1-4; D is uncertain. V dropped 5 bases and J dropped 0 bases, with 8 bases sitting between them. The CDR3 totals 14 residues. Germline CDR1 and CDR2: SGDLS and YYNGEE. CDR3 sequence (DNA): TGTGCCAGCAGTAAGAGGTCAACTAATGAAAAACTGTTTTTT. This codes for CASSKRSTNEKLFF.

This clonotype was detected a few times. The chain is built from TRBV5-6 and TRBJ2-7, with TRBD1 matching over 8 bases. CDR1 and CDR2 (germline): SGHDT, YYEEEE. Trimming took 2 bases from V and 6 from J; bases not matched to a gene: 10. CDR3 length: 15 residues. CDR3 sequence: CASSLERTGPIEQYF. CDR3 nucleotides: TGTGCCAGCAGCTTAGAGAGGACAGGGCCCATCGAGCAGTACTTC.

The rearrangement joins TRBV10-3 to TRBJ1-2, with D hard to call. Looked up from germline, CDR1 is ENHRY and CDR2 is SYGVKD. V dropped 4 bases and J dropped 7 bases, with 13 bases sitting between them. The CDR3 has 13 amino acids. The CDR3 protein is CAISGQDVSGYTF. For the CDR3, the DNA is TGTGCCATCAGTGGGCAGGACGTCAGTGGCTACACCTTC.

With respect to this clonotype: The junction departs from the called germline gene at one end, perhaps through a read error. The chain carries TRBV15 and TRBJ1-1; D possibly corresponds to TRBD1 (5 bases). This CDR3 is built from 16 residues. Germline values: CDR1 LNHNV, CDR2 YYDKDF (reference sequence). CDR3 sequence: CAASSLGWKRGTEAFF. CDR3 nucleotide sequence: TGTGCCGCCAGCAGCTTGGGATGGAAGAGGGGCACTGAAGCTTTCTTT.

Worth noting for this clonotype: Germline and junction disagree at one end, which may indicate a read error. The chain uses TRBV10-3 and TRBJ2-6, with D perhaps given as TRBD1 or TRBD2 (7 bases each). Germline V gene lookup returns CDR1 ENHRY and CDR2 SYGVKD. The CDR3 extends over 12 amino acids. The CDR3 here is CANAGGVNVLTF. In DNA, the CDR3 is TGTGCCAACGCAGGGGGGGTCAACGTCCTGACTTTC.

This clonotype was observed once. This sequence joins TRBV14 and TRBJ1-4, with D perhaps TRBD1 (6 bases). CDR1 and CDR2 (germline): SGHDN, FVKESK. The CDR3 consists of 15 residues. The V end was cut by 4 bases, the J end by 7 bases, with 16 bases between. The CDR3 bases are TGTGCCAGCAGCCGGGTGGCCGGAGGGGGTGAAAAACTGTTTTTT. It encodes CASSRVAGGGEKLFF.

This sequence joins TRBV10-3 and TRBJ1-1; D might be TRBD1 (5 bases). The CDR3 extends over 14 amino acids. Between the trimmed V and J ends, which lost 6 bases and 4 bases, there was a span of 15 bases. Germline assignment: CDR1 ENHRY and CDR2 SYGVKD. In DNA, the CDR3 is TGTGCCATCAGCCCTCAGGGATTAGCCACTGAAGCTTTCTTT. Translated, it gives CAISPQGLATEAFF.

The CDR3, as DNA: TGCAGCGTTGTTTTACTAGCCGGGGGTCCGGATGAGCAGTACTTC. Protein sequence: CSVVLLAGGPDEQYF. V and J are TRBV29-1 and TRBJ2-7; TRBD2 is a possible D gene (6 bases). Trimming removed 4 bases from V and 7 bases from J, with 23 bases in between. Germline values: CDR1 SQVTM, CDR2 ANQGSEA. This CDR3 spans 15 amino acids.

The chain employs TRBV19 and TRBJ1-4, with D maybe TRBD1 (5 bases). V lost 5 bases, J lost 10 bases, and 17 bases lay in between. This CDR3 contains 14 residues. Germline CDR1 LNHDA, CDR2 SQIVND (reference sequence). Here the CDR3 DNA reads TGTGCCAGTAGTGTCGACAGCTGGGGCGGAAAACTGTTTTTT. Protein product: CASSVDSWGGKLFF.

In DNA form, the CDR3 reads TGTGCCAGCAGCCTGAAGACAGGGCGCTACGAGCAGTACTTC. Translation gives CASSLKTGRYEQYF. The chain recombines TRBV9 with TRBJ2-7, with TRBD1 identical over 7 bases. The germline gives CDR1 SGDLS, CDR2 YYNGEE. The CDR3 covers 14 residues. V shed 4 bases, J shed 3 bases, and the junction held 7 bases outside the gene matches.

The J gene is TRBJ1-2, the V gene TRBV7-2; the D gene is possibly TRBD1 (5 bases). CDR3 length: 14 amino acids. Germline CDR1 and CDR2: SGHTA and FQGNSA. Trimming pared 3 bases from V and 2 bases from J, leaving 10 bases between. The CDR3 nucleotides are TGTGCCAGCAGCTTCCCAAAGGGGAACTATGGCTACACCTTC. Amino acids: CASSFPKGNYGYTF.

In this sample, this clonotype turned up many times. V gene TRBV29-1 combines with J gene TRBJ1-4; D might be TRBD1 (6 bases). Germline V gene lookup returns CDR1 SQVTM and CDR2 ANQGSEA. This CDR3 region has 13 residues. V lost 5 bases and J 3 bases, leaving 10 bases between the germline ends. The DNA for the CDR3 is TGCAGCGTTCTACAGGGCCCTAATGAAAAACTGTTTTTT. Translated, it gives CSVLQGPNEKLFF.